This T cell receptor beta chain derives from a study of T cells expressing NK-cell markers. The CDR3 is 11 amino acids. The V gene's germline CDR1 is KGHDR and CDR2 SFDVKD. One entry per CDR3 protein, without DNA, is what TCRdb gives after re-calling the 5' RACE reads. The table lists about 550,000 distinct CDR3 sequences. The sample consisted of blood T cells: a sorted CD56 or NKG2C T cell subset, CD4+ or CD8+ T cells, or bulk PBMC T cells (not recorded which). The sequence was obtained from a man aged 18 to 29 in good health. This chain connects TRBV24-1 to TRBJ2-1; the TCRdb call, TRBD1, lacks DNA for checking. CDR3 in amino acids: CATGDSNEQFF.